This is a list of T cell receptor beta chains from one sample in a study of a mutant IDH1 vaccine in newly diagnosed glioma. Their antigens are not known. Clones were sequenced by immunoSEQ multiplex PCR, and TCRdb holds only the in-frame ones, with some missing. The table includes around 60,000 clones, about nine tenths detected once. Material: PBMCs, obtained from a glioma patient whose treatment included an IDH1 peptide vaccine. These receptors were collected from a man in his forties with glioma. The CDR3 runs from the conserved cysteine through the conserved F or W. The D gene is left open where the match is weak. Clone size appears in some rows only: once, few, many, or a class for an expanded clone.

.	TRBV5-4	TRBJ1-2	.	TGTGCCAGCAGCTCCCGGACAGAGAGTAACTATGGCTACACCTTC	CASSSRTESNYGYTF
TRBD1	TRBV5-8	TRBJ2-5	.	TGTGCCAGCAGCATAGGAAGACAGGGTTTGAAAGAGACCCAGTACTTC	CASSIGRQGLKETQYF
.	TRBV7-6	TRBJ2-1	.	TGTGCCAGCAGCCGTGGTGTTCGGTCCTACAATGAGCAGTTCTTC	CASSRGVRSYNEQFF
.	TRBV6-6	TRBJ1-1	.	TGTGCCAGCAGTTTCCCGGACGGTGAAGCTTTCTTT	CASSFPDGEAFF
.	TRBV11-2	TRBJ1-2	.	TGTGCCAGCAGCTTAGCCGGGGAGGGACCATTCTATGGCTACACCTTC	CASSLAGEGPFYGYTF
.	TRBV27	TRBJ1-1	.	TGTGCCAGCACCTACACCGTGGGGAACACTGAAGCTTTCTTT	CASTYTVGNTEAFF
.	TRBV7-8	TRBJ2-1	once	TGTGCCAGCAGCCAAACCCAGGGGTGGGATGAGCAGTTCTTC	CASSQTQGWDEQFF
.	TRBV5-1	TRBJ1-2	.	TGCGCCAGCAGCTTGAATAACTATGGCTACACCTTC	CASSLNNYGYTF
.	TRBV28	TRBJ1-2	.	TGTGCCAGCAGCCCCCCAGGCCTATATGGCTACACCTTC	CASSPPGLYGYTF
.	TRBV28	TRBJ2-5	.	TGTGCCAGCAGTCTAGCCGACAGGCGGGAGACCCAGTACTTC	CASSLADRRETQYF
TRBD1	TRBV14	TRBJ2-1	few	TGTGCCAGCAGCCATGGACAGGGCTACAATGAGCAGTTCTTC	CASSHGQGYNEQFF
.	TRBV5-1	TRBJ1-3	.	TGCGCCAGCAGCTTAGGTTGGGGTTCATCCGGAAACACCATATATTTT	CASSLGWGSSGNTIYF
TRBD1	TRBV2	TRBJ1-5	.	TGTGCCAGCATCGCAGGGGGCGGGGGTCAGCCCCAGCATTTT	CASIAGGGGQPQHF
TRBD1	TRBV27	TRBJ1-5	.	TGTGCCAGCAGTTCCCTTAGACAGGGCGATCAGCCCCAGCATTTT	CASSSLRQGDQPQHF